This entry lists 30 T cell receptor beta chains sequenced from one sample in a study of cytomegalovirus exposure and HLA in healthy donors. The PCR ran on 60 Vbeta and 13 Jbeta primers. This table comes from immunoSEQ multiplex PCR, and its TCRdb copy is limited to in-frame clones, with some not included. The data show roughly 100,000 clones, with 65% to 75% seen just once and 11% held by the top ten. The sequenced sample was PBMCs. Source of these receptors: a man aged 35-49 years in good health and CMV-seropositive.

The genes are TRBV6-9 and TRBJ2-7; 12 positions agree with TRBD2. V shed 5 bases, J shed 3 bases, and the junction held 2 bases outside the gene matches. The CDR3 covers 14 residues. Germline assignment: CDR1 MNHGY and CDR2 SVAAGI. The CDR3 sequence: CASSPTSGSYEQYV. CDR3 nucleotides: TGTGCCAGCAGTCCGACTAGCGGGAGCTACGAGCAGTACGTC.

The chain links TRBV7-3 to TRBJ2-2; 7 bases are shared with TRBD2. The germline gives CDR1 SGHTA, CDR2 FQGTGA. Trimming cost V 5 bases and J 2 bases; bases outside gene matches: 5. This CDR3 is 15 amino acids long. CDR3 sequence: CASSPTSPNTGELFF. The CDR3 DNA reads TGTGCCAGCAGCCCGACTAGCCCCAACACCGGGGAGCTGTTTTTT.

This rearrangement joins TRBV28 to TRBJ1-2, with 11 bases that match TRBD1. CDR1 and CDR2 (germline): MDHEN, SYDVKM. V was pared by 2 bases and J by 8 bases, with 1 base of the junction left unmatched. The CDR3 length is 13 residues. The CDR3 DNA sequence: TGTGCCAGCAGTTTAGGGACAGGGGGAGGCTACACCTTC. Translation gives CASSLGTGGGYTF.

This clone occurred a few times. The chain has TRBV4-1 and TRBJ2-1; D may be TRBD1 (7 bases). V lost 3 bases, J lost 8 bases, and 11 bases lay in between. Germline values: CDR1 MGHRA, CDR2 YSYEKL. This CDR3 is built from 13 residues. As DNA, the CDR3 is TGCGCCAGCAGCCAGCAGGGGGGCGATGAGCAGTTCTTC. As protein: CASSQQGGDEQFF.

This clone was observed a handful of times. This chain links TRBV7-9 with TRBJ2-2; perhaps TRBD1 as D (6 bases). CDR1 and CDR2 (germline): SEHNR, FQNEAQ (reference sequence). The CDR3 runs to 15 residues. Between the trimmed V and J ends, which lost 6 bases and 3 bases, there was a span of 14 bases. As DNA, the CDR3 is TGTGCCAGCAGTTCCGACAGGCTGGACACCGGGGAGCTGTTTTTT. It yields the protein CASSSDRLDTGELFF.

This chain connects TRBV7-2 to TRBJ2-7; TRBD1 aligns across 7 bases. With 1 base clipped from V and 1 base from J, the junction kept 4 bases outside the gene matches. CDR3 size: 15 residues. The V gene's germline CDR1 is SGHTA and CDR2 FQGNSA. CDR3 DNA sequence: TGTGCCAGCAGCTTAGTTCTGGGACAGTCCTACGAGCAGTACTTC. This codes for CASSLVLGQSYEQYF.

In regard to this clone: A junction boundary mismatches the germline segment, possibly from a read error. The CDR3 protein is CASSQDDSRNAIYF. For the CDR3, the DNA is TGTGCCAGCAGCCAAGATGACAGCAGAAACGCCATATATTTT. V usage is TRBV4-2 and J usage is TRBJ1-3, with D possibly matching TRBD1 (5 bases). CDR1 is LGHNA, CDR2 YNFKEQ, per germline. CDR3 length: 14 residues.

This clone was counted once. The chain is built from TRBV9 and TRBJ1-4; D is perhaps TRBD1 (6 bases). The germline V gene encodes CDR1 SGDLS and CDR2 YYNGEE. This CDR3 is 15 amino acids long. Trimming pared 4 bases from V and 3 bases from J, leaving 13 bases between. CDR3 sequence: CASSPGQHANEKLFF. CDR3 in DNA: TGTGCCAGCAGCCCAGGACAGCACGCTAATGAAAAACTGTTTTTT.

Comments on this clone: Distinct nucleotide sequences in the sample also encode this CDR3. V gene TRBV6-5 combines with J gene TRBJ1-2, with no clear D. This CDR3 has 14 residues. Deletions cut 0 bases from V and 3 bases from J, with 8 bases between. Germline V gene lookup returns CDR1 MNHEY and CDR2 SVGAGI. The CDR3 is CASSYSTGYYGYTF. The CDR3 DNA reads as TGTGCCAGCAGTTACTCTACGGGATACTATGGCTACACCTTC.

The rearrangement joins TRBV27 to TRBJ2-5, with 13 positions matching TRBD2. The CDR3 spans 14 residues. V trimming: 5 bases; J trimming: 10 bases; junction bases outside the gene matches: 7. Germline V gene lookup returns CDR1 MNHEY and CDR2 SMNVEV (reference sequence). The CDR3: CASSQTSGRNHQYF. CDR3 coding DNA: TGTGCCAGCAGTCAGACTAGCGGGAGGAACCACCAGTACTTC.

This rearrangement joins TRBV7-3 to TRBJ2-1; TRBD2 matches 11 bases. Germline V gene data show CDR1 as SGHTA and CDR2 as FQGTGA. The CDR3 totals 18 residues. V was pared by 0 bases and J by 8 bases, with 12 bases of the junction left unmatched. The CDR3 DNA sequence: TGTGCCAGCAGCTTAACGGGCCTTAGCGGGAGGGCTGTAGATGAGCAGTTCTTC. Translation: CASSLTGLSGRAVDEQFF.

V gene TRBV6-5 combines with J gene TRBJ2-7, with 7 bases lining up with TRBD1. This CDR3 has 13 residues. The V segment lost 4 bases and the J segment 0 bases; nucleotides outside the gene matches: 0. Germline CDR1 MNHEY, CDR2 SVGAGI. The CDR3 sequence: CASSWDSSYEQYF. CDR3 bases: TGTGCCAGCAGTTGGGACAGCTCCTACGAGCAGTACTTC.

This chain joins TRBV19 and TRBJ1-5; 8 bases line up with TRBD1. V lost 5 bases, J lost 4 bases, and 4 bases stayed unmatched. Germline loops: CDR1 LNHDA, CDR2 SQIVND (reference sequence). This CDR3 comprises 14 residues. CDR3 DNA sequence: TGTGCCAGTAGTTCCCGACAGGGGAATCAGCCCCAGCATTTT. Translation: CASSSRQGNQPQHF.

V gene TRBV6-5 combines with J gene TRBJ1-1; D is possibly TRBD1 (5 bases). Trimming removed 5 bases at V and 3 bases at J, with 16 bases between. Germline V gene lookup returns CDR1 MNHEY and CDR2 SVGAGI. The CDR3 has 15 residues. The CDR3 here is CASSPLGWGDTEAFF. The DNA of the CDR3 is TGTGCCAGCAGTCCACTAGGGTGGGGGGACACTGAAGCTTTCTTT.

The CDR3 here is CASRDTYNEQFF. The CDR3 DNA sequence: TGTGCCAGCAGAGACACCTACAATGAGCAGTTCTTC. The rearrangement links TRBV6-1 to TRBJ2-1; D not certain. V shed 6 bases and J shed 2 bases, with 5 bases lying between them. Germline loops: CDR1 MNHNS, CDR2 SASEGT. The length of the CDR3 is 12 residues.

This chain connects TRBV6-1 to TRBJ1-4; TRBD1 aligns across 9 bases. The CDR3 has 14 amino acids. CDR1 and CDR2 from the germline V gene are MNHNS and SASEGT. V gave up 5 bases and J gave up 7 bases; unmatched junction bases: 5. CDR3: CASSPQGAFEKLFF. The CDR3 region has the DNA TGTGCCAGCAGTCCACAGGGGGCATTTGAAAAACTGTTTTTT.

This chain uses TRBV9 with TRBJ2-3; 7 bases align to TRBD1. The J segment lost 2 bases and the V segment lost 3 bases, leaving 9 bases of the junction unmatched. Germline-derived CDR1 and CDR2 are SGDLS and YYNGEE. The CDR3 runs 16 residues. The chain's CDR3 is CASSERQGPPTDTQYF. The CDR3 nucleotides read TGTGCCAGCAGCGAACGACAGGGTCCACCCACAGATACGCAGTATTTT.

This chain uses TRBV25-1 with TRBJ2-3; D ambiguous. The V end was cut by 1 base, the J end by 3 bases, with 5 bases between. CDR3 length: 13 residues. Germline V gives CDR1 MGHDK, CDR2 SYGVNS. Written as DNA, the CDR3 is TGTGCCAGCAGTGAATTCGAGACAGATACGCAGTATTTT. The encoded protein is CASSEFETDTQYF.

The DNA of the CDR3 is TGTGCCAGGTCAACCCCTAACGAGCAGTACTTC. It codes for CARSTPNEQYF. The chain employs TRBV14 and TRBJ2-7; D gene uncertain. CDR1 and CDR2 (germline): SGHDN, FVKESK. The CDR3 is 11 amino acids. V lost 9 bases and J 5 bases, leaving 11 bases between the germline ends.

The chain links TRBV5-4 to TRBJ2-5; D gene uncertain. V was trimmed by 0 bases and J by 1 base, leaving 7 bases between them. The CDR3 sequence is 14 residues long. CDR1 is SGHNT, CDR2 YYREEE, per germline (reference sequence). CDR3 protein: CASSLVASQETQYF. The CDR3 region has the DNA TGTGCCAGCAGCTTGGTCGCGAGCCAAGAGACCCAGTACTTC.

The V and J genes are TRBV28 and TRBJ2-7; TRBD2 is a possible D gene (5 bases). There are 11 residues in the CDR3. The V end lost 7 bases, the J end lost 4 bases, and 8 bases lay between the germline ends. Germline V CDR1 and CDR2: MDHEN, SYDVKM. The DNA of the CDR3 is TGTGCCAGCACGGGGTTGTACGAGCAGTACTTC. As protein: CASTGLYEQYF. The variable domain in full, completed from reference TRBV28 and TRBJ2-7, reads DVKVTQSSRYLVKRTGEKVFLECVQDMDHENMFWYRQDPGLGLRLIYFSYDVKMKEKGDIPEGYSVSREKKERFSLILESASTNQTSMYLCASTGLYEQYFGPGTRLTVT.

The chain employs TRBV6-5 and TRBJ2-7; D is possibly TRBD1 (6 bases). Germline V gives CDR1 MNHEY, CDR2 SVGAGI. The CDR3 has 14 amino acids. With 4 bases removed from V and 3 bases from J, the gap between germline ends came to 13 bases. The chain's CDR3 is CASSLIRGVYEQYF. In DNA, the CDR3 is TGTGCCAGCAGTTTGATCAGGGGTGTCTACGAGCAGTACTTC.

The V call is TRBV7-3, the J call TRBJ2-7; 9 bases fit TRBD1. V lost 5 bases and J lost 0; bases outside the gene matches: 2. Germline V gene data show CDR1 as SGHTA and CDR2 as FQGTGA. The CDR3 length is 14 residues. Here the CDR3 reads CASSPDRGSYEQYF. The CDR3 nucleotides read TGTGCCAGCAGCCCGGACAGGGGCTCCTACGAGCAGTACTTC.

The chain carries TRBV5-1 and TRBJ1-2, with TRBD1 identical over 10 bases. The CDR3 contains 15 residues. The V segment lost 2 bases and the J segment 6 bases; nucleotides outside the gene matches: 7. Germline CDR1 and CDR2: SGHRS and YFSETQ. The CDR3 bases are TGCGCCAGCAGCTTTAGTTCGGGACAGGGGAATGGCTACACCTTC. Its translation: CASSFSSGQGNGYTF. Full variable domain (outside the CDR3, taken from reference TRBV5-1 and TRBJ1-2): KAGVTQTPRYLIKTRGQQVTLSCSPISGHRSVSWYQQTPGQGLQFLFEYFSETQRNKGNFPGRFSGRQFSNSRSEMNVSTLELGDSALYLCASSFSSGQGNGYTFGSGTRLTVV.

The rearrangement joins TRBV28 to TRBJ2-5; D might be TRBD2 (5 bases). This CDR3 is built from 13 residues. V lost 6 bases and J lost 3, with 11 bases in between. CDR1 and CDR2 from the germline V gene are MDHEN and SYDVKM. Here the CDR3 DNA reads TGTGCCAGCAGGACGGAGGTTAAAGAGACCCAGTACTTC. It yields the protein CASRTEVKETQYF.

The chain recombines TRBV7-9 with TRBJ1-4, with D unclear. The germline V gene encodes CDR1 SEHNR and CDR2 FQNEAQ (reference sequence). The CDR3 totals 16 residues. The V end lost 0 bases, the J end lost 0 bases, and 8 bases lay between the germline ends. This chain's CDR3 is CASSLAGGATNEKLFF. The CDR3 DNA reads as TGTGCCAGCAGCTTAGCAGGCGGTGCAACTAATGAAAAACTGTTTTTT. The variable domain in full, completed from reference TRBV7-9 and TRBJ1-4, reads DTGVSQNPRHKITKRGQNVTFRCDPISEHNRLYWYRQTLGQGPEFLTYFQNEAQLEKSRLLSDRFSAERPKGSFSTLEIQRTEQGDSAMYLCASSLAGGATNEKLFFGSGTQLSVL.

The gene calls are TRBV30 and TRBJ2-5; TRBD2 matches 14 bases. The CDR3 consists of 16 residues. The trim removed 0 bases at V and 4 bases at J, leaving 4 bases unmatched. Per germline, CDR1 GTSNPN and CDR2 SVGIG (reference sequence). DNA of the CDR3: TGTGCCTGGAGTGTAGGGACTAGCGGGAGAGGAGAGACCCAGTACTTC. Amino acid sequence: CAWSVGTSGRGETQYF.

This chain links TRBV23-1 with TRBJ2-7, with D tentatively TRBD1 (6 bases). TRBV23-1 is labeled an ORF, and its function is uncertain. With 5 bases removed from V and 0 bases from J, the gap between germline ends came to 14 bases. This CDR3 has 15 residues. The CDR3 nucleotides read TGCGCCAGCAGTACACCTGGACAGAACTCCTACGAGCAGTACGTC. Protein product: CASSTPGQNSYEQYV.

This clone was seen only once. This chain uses TRBV9 with TRBJ2-3; weak D call: TRBD2 (7 bases). The CDR3 runs 14 residues. Germline CDR1 and CDR2: SGDLS and YYNGEE. The V and J ends lost 7 bases and 0 bases respectively, with 12 bases between them. CDR3 coding DNA: TGTGCCAGCCCCAGGGGAGGGAGCACAGATACGCAGTATTTT. It yields the protein CASPRGGSTDTQYF.

This clone has just a few counts. The rearrangement joins TRBV10-1 to TRBJ2-3, with 10 bases identical to TRBD2. CDR1 WNHNN and CDR2 SYGVQD come from the germline V gene (reference sequence). The CDR3 length is 18 residues. V lost 1 base, J lost 3 bases, and 10 bases stayed unmatched. CDR3 amino acids: CASSEYPAGGPGTDTQYF. CDR3 DNA sequence: TGCGCCAGCAGTGAGTATCCAGCGGGAGGGCCTGGAACAGATACGCAGTATTTT.